One T cell receptor (beta chain) is described in this entry. Its target is unknown. The record originates from a study of T cells in Graves' hyperthyroidism and ophthalmopathy. For the study at large: Pretreatment peripheral blood was obtained at initial diagnosis. The study, taken as a whole, reports: Ophthalmopathy was identified by the model a median roughly 6.5 months ahead of onset.

The CDR3 is 14 amino acids. With 2 bases removed from V and 6 bases from J, the gap between germline ends came to 11 bases. Germline V gene data show CDR1 as SGHVS and CDR2 as FQNEAQ. RNA transcripts yielded amplified TCR beta CDR3 regions. HTBI primers were the set used in a first-round RT-PCR of the TCR CDR3. In TCRdb, the multiplex PCR reads were re-called with MiXCR into one record per CDR3 protein. The sample lists fewer than 400,000 distinct CDR3 sequences; roughly 25% were seen once. Stable Graves' hyperthyroidism denoted no ophthalmopathy progression over 18 months. The V call is TRBV7-8, the J call TRBJ1-5, with D possibly TRBD1 on 5 matching bases. This TCR came from a man aged 50-59 years with Graves' hyperthyroidism. Source material: blood. The CDR3 spells CASSLSLGAQPQHF. CDR3 nucleotide sequence: TGTGCCAGCAGCTTAAGTTTAGGGGCTCAGCCCCAGCATTTT.